This TCR beta chain originates from a study of cytomegalovirus exposure and HLA in healthy donors (dated by TCRdb to 2015 to 2018). Looking at the study overall: In an earlier analysis of some 610 of the donors, 276 Gb of sequence data and about 110 million unique TCR beta sequences from 150 million to 200 million T cells were reported. About 330 gigabases of sequencing data and 75 million to 85 million unique TCR sequences made up an early release that covered nearly 650 HLA-typed donors. The genetic ancestry cluster associated with self-reported Caucasian donors included 81% of the 398 genotyped donors. The study was designed to test whether signatures of past pathogen exposure could be identified by cataloging public T cell receptors. The study profiled the T cell repertoires of under 850 subjects by immunosequencing and related them to cytomegalovirus serostatus. Along with the approximately 600-subject first cohort, a separate validation cohort of over a hundred different subjects was used. The study combined high-throughput TCR immunosequencing, statistical association of individual TCRs with disease status, and machine learning to predict cytomegalovirus infection status. In a later analysis, previously published TCR beta repertoires from roughly 710 donors were re-analyzed and high-resolution HLA genotyping was added so that TCR occurrence patterns could be studied. In the later analysis, no new phenotypic data were used to find candidate immune exposures; instead, reliance was placed on TCR beta sequences and their occurrence across donors. An earlier analysis of 500 to 650 of the donors applied high-throughput TCR beta sequencing to assess whether each TCR beta V gene segment acted as functional or pseudogenic. Donor age, sex, ethnicity and CMV serostatus were collected together with the repertoire data. A later genetic analysis used genome-wide SNP genotypes for about 65% of the roughly 670 donors, treating that subset as a discovery cohort. Every repertoire in the discovery cohort had been generated on one and the same sequencing platform. HLA typing covered class I and class II loci at four-digit resolution. The number of typed donors differed by locus: about 620-640 for A, B, C, DRB1 and DQB1; some 540 for DQA1; about 600 for DPA1; and roughly 450 for DPB1. Roughly 5 DR-DQ haplotypes were handled as single units for association and clustering because linkage in the cohort was strong. Across roughly 420 genotyped donors of the cohort, an average of roughly 250,000 unique TCR beta nucleotide sequences per donor were sequenced, and 15% to 20% of those sequences were non-productive. Overall study results and their limits: Only TCR beta chains were sequenced in this cohort, and the absence of alpha or paired-chain data limited detectable features. Cytomegalovirus status was reported to be diagnosed by the classifier with high specificity and sensitivity in both the original and validation cohorts. A later analysis reported that several top co-occurrence clusters appeared linked to parvovirus B19, influenza, CMV and Epstein-Barr virus. In vitro tests confirmed that a few of the cytomegalovirus-associated TCR beta chains recognize cytomegalovirus antigens. Immune exposure information for the cohort was limited to CMV serostatus. Sequencing depth was assumed to be roughly uniform across donors in the presence/absence analyses, though that assumption may not hold. Correlated functional status among segregating V segments might be attributable to linkage disequilibrium, but an unknown experimental factor could not be ruled out. In a later genetic analysis, fewer N-insertions in productive TCRs were reported among donors in an Asian-associated ancestry cluster than the roughly 700-donor mean. In a later analysis, most CMV-associated TCR beta chains were found to appear HLA-restricted, with HLA associations seemingly driven largely by CMV exposure. A group of highly shared sequence variants was considered likely to be a technical artifact of the sequencing pipeline. In a later analysis, the rate of TCR association differed among HLA loci, with DRB1 alleles having the most associated TCRs and HLA-C alleles having the fewest. In an earlier analysis of 587 of the donors, most TCR beta V segments appeared in productive rearrangements about 87% or about 30% of the time, broadly matching IMGT annotations. Because counts were too low, about 18 rarely observed V segments, including chromosome 9 orphons, were excluded from the earlier analysis of several hundred of the donors. The authors suggested that the approach could potentially be extended to other disease states and immunological phenotypes. Because some donors lacked HLA typing at each locus, the association tests relied only on the typed subset. In the study, 164 TCR beta chains were listed as associated with cytomegalovirus. A further reported finding was that TCR beta sequences accurately predicted the HLA-A and HLA-B alleles for most subjects in the first cohort. In a later analysis, HLA-associated TCR beta chains showed more clonal expansion and lower generation probabilities than non-associated chains that were equally common. At a false discovery rate of 0.05, a later analysis linked 15,000 to 20,000 TCR beta sequences to specific HLA alleles. In a later genetic analysis, a missense DCLRE1C variant was associated with V-gene and J-gene trimming of TCR beta chains, and the association was replicated in an independent cohort. Across donors, most TCR sequences were observed very rarely, whereas some public TCRs were present in many individuals. When HLA alleles, especially DR and DQ, strongly co-occurred, TCR associations were difficult to assign to individual alleles.

The library came from the immunoSEQ multiplex PCR assay. For the multiplex PCR, a mixture combining 60 forward primers for TCR Vbeta segments and 13 reverse primers for TCR Jbeta segments was used. Amplification of the CDR3 region of rearranged TCR beta genes was performed with a multiplex PCR assay on genomic DNA. On the Illumina HiSeq System, the amplified TCR beta libraries were sequenced as 87-base-pair reads. The study's own analysis went as follows. In a later analysis, roughly 80 million unique TCR beta chains were counted across the 500 to 850 repertoires, and roughly 9.9 million of these chains were shared by at least two donors. To remove PCR and sequencing errors, raw reads were error-corrected and collapsed into unique sequences using a nearest-neighbor algorithm that merged closely related sequences. To assign V, D and J gene segments, CDR3 sequences were aligned to IMGT reference sequences. For a sequence to be retained, at least a six-nucleotide match to both a V gene segment and a J gene segment was required. A rearrangement was called productive if the CDR3 had no stop codons and remained in frame with V and J, and every other rearrangement was called non-productive. Following IMGT convention, CDR3 was defined as the stretch from the second conserved V-encoded cysteine up to the conserved J-encoded phenylalanine. The earlier analysis of some 600 of the donors excluded sequences that lacked an unambiguous match to a single V gene segment. In an earlier analysis of approximately 610 of the donors, V segments were called functional above 56.7% productive rearrangements and were called segregating when the between-donor standard deviation exceeded 5%. To diagnose cytomegalovirus status from the catalog of TCR beta chain sequences, a statistical classification framework was built. In a later analysis, V and J genes were assigned by comparing TCR nucleotide sequences against IMGT/GENE-DB human TR gene sequences. A later analysis assigned CDR3 sequences and most-parsimonious VDJ recombination scenarios with the TCRdist pipeline. A later analysis defined each TCR beta chain by its CDR3 amino acid sequence plus V-gene family, and excluded reads lacking a unique V-gene family. To address suspected cross-contamination and a sequencing artifact, a later analysis removed roughly 580 highly shared, low-generation-probability nucleotide sequences. In a later analysis, a clonal expansion index for each public chain was calculated from normalized within-repertoire ranks of inferred template counts. In a later analysis, generation probabilities were computed using a VDJ recombination model fitted to out-of-frame rearrangements, and the results were checked against IGoR. Hypergeometric tests were used in a later analysis to score TCR-TCR, TCR-HLA and TCR-CMV co-occurrence, with a repertoire-size bias correction applied to the TCR pairs. A later analysis estimated false discovery rates by permuting HLA or CMV assignments 20 times. A later analysis grouped co-occurring TCRs with DBSCAN, adding TCRdist sequence similarity when clustering within HLA-allele-positive subsets. For co-occurrence clustering, repertoires with fewer than 30,000 or more than 120,000 public chains were excluded, along with four to six repertoires with anomalous nucleotide sharing. What TCRdb holds here is the immuneACCESS table cut down to in-frame rearrangements. Part of the clones is not present; checked against another copy, under half of the missing clones reflect an unresolved V gene, and the others are unexplained. V, J and clone size derive from that table, while D and trimming were established from the DNA sequence. The sample table holds about 180,000 clones, of which roughly four fifths were seen once. The ten largest make up roughly 2% of the sample.

The cohort consisted of 600 or so healthy bone marrow donors. At the time of sampling, all cohort members were nominally healthy, though unrecorded immune exposures were likely present. The donor was CMV seronegative and belonged to the group of approximately 320 seronegative cohort members. Each donor provided a peripheral blood sample, and peripheral blood mononuclear cells were used for TCR beta sequencing. Genomic DNA was extracted from the blood cell samples with the Qiagen DNeasy Blood Extraction Kit. Regarding this clone: The antigen it binds to is not known. Base qualities are missing; no much larger clone stands one base away.

This receptor was identified in a woman aged 25 to 39 in good health and CMV-seronegative. The sample comprised PBMCs.

The DNA reads as follows: TGTGCCAGCAGTGAAATCGGGAGGGGATTAGGCTACACCTTC. This sequence encodes CASSEIGRGLGYTF. The receptor chain draws on TRBV2 and TRBJ1-2, and the D gene may be TRBD1, 5 bases matching. The CDR3 runs 14 amino acids, cysteine and phenylalanine included. Only CDR3 DNA remains: 42 bases, in frame from the first base. CDR1 SNHLY and CDR2 FYNNEI were looked up in the germline V gene. V lost 2 bases and J lost 8 bases; the stretch between them is 15 bases long.